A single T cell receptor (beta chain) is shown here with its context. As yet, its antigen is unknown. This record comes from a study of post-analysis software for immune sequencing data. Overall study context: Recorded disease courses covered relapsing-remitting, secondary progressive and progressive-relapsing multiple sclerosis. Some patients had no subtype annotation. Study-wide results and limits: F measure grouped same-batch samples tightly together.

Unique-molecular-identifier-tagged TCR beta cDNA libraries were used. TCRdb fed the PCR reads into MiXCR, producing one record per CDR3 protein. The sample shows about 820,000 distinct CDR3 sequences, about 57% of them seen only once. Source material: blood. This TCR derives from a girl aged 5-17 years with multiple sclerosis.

This CDR3 is CASSFLIAGGPFETQYF. Written as DNA, the CDR3 is TGTGCCAGCAGTTTCCTTATAGCGGGAGGGCCCTTTGAGACCCAGTACTTC. The rearrangement links TRBV12-3 or TRBV12-4 to TRBJ2-5, with 11 bases identical to TRBD2. The CDR3 covers 17 residues. Trimming at V came to 3 bases and at J to 5 bases, leaving 11 bases not matched to a gene.